This TCR beta chain was retrieved from a study of neoadjuvant anti-PD-1 for oral cavity cancer. Looking at the study overall: Patients without progression received a fourth nivolumab dose around day 43, then surgical resection on days 50-56. Study-wide findings and caveats: After neoadjuvant nivolumab, PBMC T cell clonality was significantly higher in non-responders than responders.

Generated by immunoSEQ multiplex PCR, the TCRdb table keeps only in-frame clones and is missing some. The data show about 68,000 clones, approximately 85% seen once. Germline V lookup: CDR1 SGHTA, CDR2 FQGTGA. Trimming shortened V by 5 bases and J by 2 bases, and 1 base separated the two germline ends. The CDR3 is 12 amino acids. Note on this clone: Its antigen is currently unknown.

Stated time point: after neoadjuvant nivolumab, at surgical resection. No culture or expansion preceded analysis of these blood cells. The chain links TRBV7-3 to TRBJ2-6, with D uncertain. The sequence was obtained from a person aged 35-79 years with oral cavity squamous cell carcinoma. Sequences were derived from PBMCs, sampled after nivolumab (anti-PD-1) treatment. CDR3 sequence reads: CASSPGANVLTF. The CDR3 DNA is TGTGCCAGCAGCCCTGGGGCCAACGTCCTGACTTTC.